This TCR beta chain was obtained from a study of T cells in Graves' hyperthyroidism and ophthalmopathy. Regarding the study as a whole: Progression to ophthalmopathy was predicted a median of 6.5 months early. In simple terms, a model built on 13 V-J features told ophthalmopathy apart from stable hyperthyroidism.

This clonotype has at least ten counts. The antigen is not known. The CDR3 runs to 14 residues. Germline-derived CDR1 and CDR2 are SNHLY and FYNNEI. Trimming removed 9 bases from V and 1 base from J, with 15 bases in between. The source material, RNA transcripts, was used to amplify TCR beta CDR3 regions. HTBI primers were the set used in a first-round RT-PCR of the TCR CDR3. MiXCR, run by TCRdb on the multiplex PCR reads, gives a single entry per CDR3 protein. Of approximately 720,000 distinct CDR3 sequences listed, roughly a sixth are singletons. Diagnostic decisions used clinical symptoms, serum thyroxine and TRAb, thyroid ultrasound and orbital computed tomography.

This TCR came from a woman in her forties or fifties with Graves' hyperthyroidism that later progressed to Graves' ophthalmopathy. Sequenced sample: blood. The V call is TRBV2, the J call TRBJ1-1, with D unresolved. CDR3 DNA sequence: TGTGCCAGGACGGTAACTACCCAGAACACTGAAGCTTTCTTT. Residues: CARTVTTQNTEAFF.